A selection of T cell receptor beta chains follows, all from one sample in a study of blood T cell repertoires in COVID-19. Generated by immunoSEQ multiplex PCR, the TCRdb table keeps only in-frame clones and is missing some. The sample lists 200,000 to 250,000 clones; around 82% were seen once. The source material was peripheral blood. These TCRs come from a man aged 50 to 59 with active or convalescent COVID-19. Each CDR3 is given with its conserved first and last residue. A D gene is named only where the DNA matches it firmly. Size values are once, few and many counts, or a class for expanded clones, and some rows have none.

>TRBJ1-1|-|TRBV7-9|-
CASSLPGMRGTEAFF
TGTGCCAGCAGCTTACCGGGGATGCGGGGCACTGAAGCTTTCTTT
>TRBJ1-1|once|TRBV6-5|-
CASSYSGQVTEAFF
TGTGCCAGCAGTTACTCTGGGCAGGTCACTGAAGCTTTCTTT
>TRBJ2-7|-|TRBV6-1|-
CASSESNPIEQYF
TGTGCCAGCAGTGAGTCCAATCCCATCGAGCAGTACTTC
>TRBJ2-2|-|TRBV9|TRBD2
CASTDSGRTKGELFF
TGTGCCAGCACCGATAGCGGGAGAACAAAGGGGGAGCTGTTTTTT
>TRBJ2-7|-|TRBV7-2|-
CASSPRGLYEQYF
TGTGCCAGCAGCCCCAGGGGCCTCTACGAGCAGTACTTC
>TRBJ1-5|-|TRBV30|-
CAWSPRTATTVQRSNQPQHF
TGTGCCTGGAGTCCTAGGACAGCTACGACGGTACAACGTAGCAATCAGCCCCAGCATTTT
>TRBJ2-1|few|TRBV6-2/TRBV6-3|TRBD2
CASSYRRWREGRMHEQFF
TGTGCCAGCAGTTACCGCCGCTGGCGGGAGGGGAGGATGCATGAGCAGTTCTTC
>TRBJ2-1|-|TRBV19|-
CASSIDVHRGALLNEQFF
TGTGCCAGTAGTATAGATGTTCACCGGGGGGCTCTATTAAATGAGCAGTTCTTC
>TRBJ1-2|-|TRBV7-9|-
CASSLGRETGYTF
TGTGCCAGCAGCTTAGGAAGAGAAACCGGCTACACCTTC
>TRBJ2-5|-|TRBV5-8|TRBD1
CASSLEQGQETQYF
TGTGCCAGCAGCTTGGAACAGGGGCAAGAGACCCAGTACTTC
>TRBJ1-1|once|TRBV20-1|-
CSAGSGRGAFF
TGCAGTGCTGGCAGCGGCCGAGGAGCTTTCTTT
>TRBJ1-1|-|TRBV5-1|-
CASSLNQGNTEAFF
TGCGCCAGCAGCTTGAATCAGGGGAACACTGAAGCTTTCTTT
>TRBJ2-1|-|TRBV29-1|TRBD2
CSVDEFLAAAGEQFF
TGCAGCGTTGATGAATTCCTAGCGGCGGCGGGTGAGCAGTTCTTC
>TRBJ1-5|-|TRBV7-8|-
CASSDRMGQLNQPQHF
TGTGCCAGCAGCGACAGGATGGGACAACTCAATCAGCCCCAGCATTTT
>TRBJ1-1|-|TRBV28|TRBD1
CASSRNRGEAFF
TGTGCCAGCAGCAGAAACAGGGGTGAAGCTTTCTTT
>TRBJ1-5|-|TRBV7-2|-
CASSQGRVDQPQHF
TGTGCCAGCAGTCAGGGGAGGGTCGACCAGCCCCAGCATTTT
>TRBJ1-1|few|TRBV3-1/TRBV3-2|-
CASSQDSGGEAFF
TGTGCCAGCAGCCAAGATAGCGGGGGTGAAGCTTTCTTT
>TRBJ1-1|few|TRBV7-7|-
CASSLRANTEAFF
TGTGCTAGCAGCTTGAGGGCGAACACTGAAGCTTTCTTT
>TRBJ2-5|-|TRBV5-1|-
CASSLREAAGRTQYF
TGCGCCAGCAGCTTGAGGGAGGCGGCCGGCAGGACCCAGTACTTC
>TRBJ1-3|-|TRBV5-1|-
CASRQDSLSGNTIYF
TGCGCCAGCCGGCAGGACTCTCTATCTGGAAACACCATATATTTT
>TRBJ2-7|-|TRBV5-1|-
CASSLAAGRDEQYF
TGCGCCAGCAGCTTGGCTGCGGGAAGAGACGAGCAGTACTTC
>TRBJ2-3|-|TRBV5-1|-
CASTGGGHGTQYF
TGCGCCAGCACAGGCGGGGGCCATGGTACGCAGTATTTT
>TRBJ2-5|-|TRBV7-8|-
CASSPEGETQYF
TGTGCCAGCAGCCCGGAGGGGGAGACCCAGTACTTC
>TRBJ1-6|-|TRBV6-5|-
CASSYGNRAYNSPLHF
TGTGCCAGCAGTTACGGAAACAGGGCTTATAATTCACCCCTCCACTTT
>TRBJ2-2|many|TRBV19|TRBD1
CASTVTGWAGELFF
TGTGCCAGTACAGTGACAGGGTGGGCCGGGGAGCTGTTTTTT
>TRBJ2-7|-|TRBV28|TRBD2
CASSGSWTSVEQYF
TGTGCCAGCAGTGGCTCCTGGACTAGCGTCGAGCAGTACTTC
>TRBJ2-7|-|TRBV2|-
CASSGPSEFSYEQYF
TGTGCCAGCAGTGGGCCTAGCGAGTTCTCCTACGAGCAGTACTTC
>TRBJ1-1|-|TRBV30|TRBD1
CAWSAGQGDTEAFF
TGTGCCTGGAGTGCGGGACAGGGAGACACTGAAGCTTTCTTT
>TRBJ1-3|-|TRBV6-5|-
CATRRQQITGNTIYF
TGTGCCACAAGAAGACAGCAGATTACTGGAAACACCATATATTTT
>TRBJ1-2|-|TRBV14|-
CASSITVGGDGYTF
TGTGCCAGCAGCATCACCGTCGGCGGGGATGGCTACACCTTC
>TRBJ2-3|few|TRBV5-6|-
CASSIGIRTDTQYF
TGTGCCAGCAGCATCGGGATCCGCACAGATACGCAGTATTTT
>TRBJ1-5|-|TRBV12-3/TRBV12-4|-
CASSFGEGQPQHF
TGTGCCAGCAGTTTTGGGGAGGGTCAGCCCCAGCATTTT
>TRBJ1-2|-|TRBV4-1|-
CASSQDSAGVGGYTF
TGCGCCAGCAGCCAAGATTCGGCAGGGGTTGGTGGCTACACCTTC
>TRBJ1-2|-|TRBV20-1|-
CSAGGSYGYTF
TGCAGTGCCGGAGGTAGCTATGGCTACACCTTC
>TRBJ2-3|-|TRBV9|TRBD2
CASSESGGTDTQYF
TGTGCCAGCAGCGAAAGCGGGGGCACAGATACGCAGTATTTT
>TRBJ1-2|-|TRBV18|-
CASSPPQGIAYGYTF
TGTGCCAGCTCACCACCGCAGGGTATCGCTTATGGCTACACCTTC
>TRBJ2-1|once|TRBV24-1|-
CATSDFRGKNTYNEQFF
TGTGCCACCAGTGATTTTCGCGGGAAAAACACCTACAATGAGCAGTTCTTC
>TRBJ2-7|-|TRBV29-1|TRBD1
CSVGTAVSYEQYF
TGCAGCGTGGGGACAGCTGTCTCCTACGAGCAGTACTTC
>TRBJ1-4|-|TRBV19|TRBD1
CASRGTGEEKLFF
TGTGCCAGTAGGGGGACAGGGGAGGAAAAACTGTTTTTT
>TRBJ1-2|-|TRBV18|TRBD1
CASSPYAQGGYTF
TGTGCCAGCTCACCTTACGCACAGGGGGGCTACACCTTC
>TRBJ2-1|-|TRBV19|TRBD2
CASRASGVNEQFF
TGTGCCAGTAGGGCAAGCGGGGTTAATGAGCAGTTCTTC
>TRBJ1-5|-|TRBV19|TRBD1
CASSTQGGNQPQHF
TGTGCCAGTAGTACGCAGGGGGGCAATCAGCCCCAGCATTTT
>TRBJ2-2|few|TRBV7-6|-
CASSLEPSPNTGELFF
TGTGCCAGCAGCTTAGAGCCTAGCCCGAACACCGGGGAGCTGTTTTTT
>TRBJ2-5|-|TRBV5-1|-
CASSLASHSQETQYF
TGCGCCAGCAGCTTGGCCAGTCACAGCCAAGAGACCCAGTACTTC
>TRBJ1-1|-|TRBV7-9|-
CASSFFSNTEAFF
TGTGCCAGCAGCTTTTTCTCGAACACTGAAGCTTTCTTT
>TRBJ1-1|-|TRBV3-1/TRBV3-2|TRBD1
CASSPGQGGTEAFF
TGTGCCAGCAGCCCTGGACAGGGAGGTACTGAAGCTTTCTTT
>TRBJ2-2|-|TRBV24-1|TRBD2
CATSGLLAGGSTGELFF
TGTGCCACCAGTGGTCTACTAGCGGGAGGGAGCACCGGGGAGCTGTTTTTT
>TRBJ2-5|once|TRBV5-1|TRBD1
CASSLAIGQGNQETQYF
TGCGCCAGCAGCTTGGCGATTGGACAGGGGAACCAAGAGACCCAGTACTTC
>TRBJ1-1|-|TRBV7-9|-
CASSPLNTEAFF
TGTGCCAGCAGCCCTCTAAACACTGAAGCTTTCTTT
>TRBJ2-7|few|TRBV27|-
CASSLEDGGEQYF
TGTGCCAGCAGTTTAGAAGACGGGGGCGAGCAGTACTTC
>TRBJ2-2|-|TRBV9|-
CASSVDPRVHGELFF
TGTGCCAGCAGCGTAGACCCCAGGGTACACGGGGAGCTGTTTTTT